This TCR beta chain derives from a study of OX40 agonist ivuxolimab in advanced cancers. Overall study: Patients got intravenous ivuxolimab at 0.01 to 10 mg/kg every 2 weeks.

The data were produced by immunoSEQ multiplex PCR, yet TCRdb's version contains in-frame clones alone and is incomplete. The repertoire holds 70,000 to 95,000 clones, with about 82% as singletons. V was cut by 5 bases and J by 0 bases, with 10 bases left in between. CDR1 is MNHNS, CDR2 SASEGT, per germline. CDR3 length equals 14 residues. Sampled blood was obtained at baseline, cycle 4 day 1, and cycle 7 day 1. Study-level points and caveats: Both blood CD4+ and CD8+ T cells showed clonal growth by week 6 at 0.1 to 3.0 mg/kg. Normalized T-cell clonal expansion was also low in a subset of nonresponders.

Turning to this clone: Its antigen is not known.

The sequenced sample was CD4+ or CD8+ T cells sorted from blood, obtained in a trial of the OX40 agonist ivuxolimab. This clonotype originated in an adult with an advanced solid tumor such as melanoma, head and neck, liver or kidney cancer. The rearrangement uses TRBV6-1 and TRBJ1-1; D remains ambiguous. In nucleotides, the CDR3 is TGTGCCAGCAGTTCACAGCTGATGAACACTGAAGCTTTCTTT. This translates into CASSSQLMNTEAFF.